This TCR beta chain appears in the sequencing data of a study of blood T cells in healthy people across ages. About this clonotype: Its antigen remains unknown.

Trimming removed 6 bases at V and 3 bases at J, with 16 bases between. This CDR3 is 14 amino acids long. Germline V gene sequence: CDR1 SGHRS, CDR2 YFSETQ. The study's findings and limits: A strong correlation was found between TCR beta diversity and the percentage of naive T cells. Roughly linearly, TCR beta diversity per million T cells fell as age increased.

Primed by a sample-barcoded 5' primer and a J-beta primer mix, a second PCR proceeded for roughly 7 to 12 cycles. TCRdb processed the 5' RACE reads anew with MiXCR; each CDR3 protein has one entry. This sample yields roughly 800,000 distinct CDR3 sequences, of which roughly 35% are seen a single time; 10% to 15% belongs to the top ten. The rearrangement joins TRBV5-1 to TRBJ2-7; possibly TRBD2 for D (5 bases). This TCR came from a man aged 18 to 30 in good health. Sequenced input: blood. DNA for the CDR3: TGCGCCAGCACCTCGGACTCTACTCTCTACGAGCAGTACTTC. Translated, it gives CASTSDSTLYEQYF.